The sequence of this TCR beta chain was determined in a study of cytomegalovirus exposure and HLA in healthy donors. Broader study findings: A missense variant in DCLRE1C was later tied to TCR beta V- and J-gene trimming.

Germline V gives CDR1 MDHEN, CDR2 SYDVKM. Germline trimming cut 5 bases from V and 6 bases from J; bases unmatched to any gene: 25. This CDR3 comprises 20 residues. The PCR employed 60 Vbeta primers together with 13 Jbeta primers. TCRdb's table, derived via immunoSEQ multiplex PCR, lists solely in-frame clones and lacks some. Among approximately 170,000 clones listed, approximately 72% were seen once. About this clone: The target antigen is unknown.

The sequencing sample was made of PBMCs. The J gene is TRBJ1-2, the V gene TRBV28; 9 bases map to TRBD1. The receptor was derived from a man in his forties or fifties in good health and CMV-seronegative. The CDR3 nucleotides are TGTGCCAGCAGTCTCCGAACCGGGACAGGGACCCAGTCAGCTAAGGATGGCTACACCTTC. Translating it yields CASSLRTGTGTQSAKDGYTF.